This T cell receptor (beta chain) derives from a study of T cell responses to AZD1222 COVID-19 vaccine. Profiling relied on immunoSEQ multiplex PCR, and the TCRdb table lists in-frame clones only, not all of them. The sample contains some 42,000 clones, roughly 88% of which appear only once. Study findings and constraints: Spike-wide vaccine-associated CD4 TCRs dominated at 160-218 and 743-854. Donors were largely white British and mainly female; clonal diversity was possibly underestimated.

Germline V CDR1 and CDR2: SGHTA, FQGTGA. The CDR3 loop spans 15 amino acids. The ends lost 5 bases at V and 2 bases at J; junction bases unmatched: 3. Regarding this clone: What it recognizes is unknown.

V gene TRBV7-3 combines with J gene TRBJ2-5, with 12 positions matching TRBD2. This material consisted of peripheral blood, taken 28 days after the second AZD1222 dose. This clonotype was sampled from an adult who received the AZD1222 COVID-19 vaccine. The CDR3 reads CASSSGLAGQETQYF. CDR3 DNA sequence: TGTGCCAGCAGCAGCGGACTAGCGGGGCAAGAGACCCAGTACTTC.